This TCR beta chain was captured in a study of OX40 agonist ivuxolimab in advanced cancers. Study observations and caveats: Part of the nonresponder group also had normalized T-cell clonal expansion that was low.

Measured with immunoSEQ multiplex PCR; TCRdb has only the in-frame clones, and not every one. Of about 36,000 clones in the sample, around 77% were seen once. The germline gives CDR1 SNHLY, CDR2 FYNNEI. The CDR3 covers 12 residues. V gave up 3 bases and J gave up 6 bases, with 9 bases separating them. Worth noting for this clone: What it recognizes is unknown.

This receptor was taken from an adult with an advanced solid tumor such as melanoma, head and neck, liver or kidney cancer. V gene TRBV2 combines with J gene TRBJ2-7; D gene unclear. The sequencing used CD4+ or CD8+ T cells sorted from blood, collected in a trial of the OX40 agonist ivuxolimab. The CDR3 sequence: CASSDSVGEQYF. CDR3 nucleotide sequence: TGTGCCAGCAGTGACTCGGTTGGCGAGCAGTACTTC.